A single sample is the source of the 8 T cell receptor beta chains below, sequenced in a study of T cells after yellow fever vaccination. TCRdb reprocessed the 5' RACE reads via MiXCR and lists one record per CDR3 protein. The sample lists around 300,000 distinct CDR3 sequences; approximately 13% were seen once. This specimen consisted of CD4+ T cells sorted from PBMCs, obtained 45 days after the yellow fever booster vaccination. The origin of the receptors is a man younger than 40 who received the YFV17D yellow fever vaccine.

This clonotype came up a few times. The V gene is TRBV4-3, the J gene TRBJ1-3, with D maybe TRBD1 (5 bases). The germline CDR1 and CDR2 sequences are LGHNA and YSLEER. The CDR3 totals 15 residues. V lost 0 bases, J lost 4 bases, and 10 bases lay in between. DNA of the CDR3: TGCGCCAGCAGCCAAGATTGGACATGGGGAAACACCATATATTTT. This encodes CASSQDWTWGNTIYF.

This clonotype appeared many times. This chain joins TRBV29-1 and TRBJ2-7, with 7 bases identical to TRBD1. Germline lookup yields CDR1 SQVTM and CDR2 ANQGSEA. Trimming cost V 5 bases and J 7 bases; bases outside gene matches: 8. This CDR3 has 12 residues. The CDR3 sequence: CSVRQGFGEQYF. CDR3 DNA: TGCAGCGTTAGACAGGGTTTTGGGGAGCAGTACTTC.

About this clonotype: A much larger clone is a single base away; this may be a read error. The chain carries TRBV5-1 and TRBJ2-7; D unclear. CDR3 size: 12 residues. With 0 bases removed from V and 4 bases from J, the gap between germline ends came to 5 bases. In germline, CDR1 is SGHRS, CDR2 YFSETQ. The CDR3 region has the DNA TGCGCCAGCAGCTTGGAGAGGTACGAGCAGTACTTC. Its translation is CASSLERYEQYF.

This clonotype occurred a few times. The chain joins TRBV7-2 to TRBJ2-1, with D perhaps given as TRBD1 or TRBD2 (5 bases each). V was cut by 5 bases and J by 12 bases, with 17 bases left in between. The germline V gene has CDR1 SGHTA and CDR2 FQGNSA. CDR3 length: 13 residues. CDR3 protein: CASSPGPPAVQFF. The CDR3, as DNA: TGTGCCAGCAGCCCGGGACCGCCGGCAGTGCAGTTCTTC.

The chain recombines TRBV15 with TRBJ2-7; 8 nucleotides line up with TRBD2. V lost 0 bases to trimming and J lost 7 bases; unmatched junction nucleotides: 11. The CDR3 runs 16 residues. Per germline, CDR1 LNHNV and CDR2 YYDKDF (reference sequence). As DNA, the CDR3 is TGTGCCACCAGCAGAGATGCGAGCGGGAGAGCTAGAGAGCAGTACTTC. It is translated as CATSRDASGRAREQYF.

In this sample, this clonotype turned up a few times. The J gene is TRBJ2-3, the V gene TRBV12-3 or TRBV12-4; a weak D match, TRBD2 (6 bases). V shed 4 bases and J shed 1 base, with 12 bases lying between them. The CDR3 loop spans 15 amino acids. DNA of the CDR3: TGTGCCAGCAGTTCCGCGGGCGGGGGCACAGATACGCAGTATTTT. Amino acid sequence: CASSSAGGGTDTQYF.

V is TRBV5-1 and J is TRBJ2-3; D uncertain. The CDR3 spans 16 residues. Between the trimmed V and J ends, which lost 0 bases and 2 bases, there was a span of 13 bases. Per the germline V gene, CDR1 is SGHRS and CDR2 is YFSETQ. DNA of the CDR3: TGCGCCAGCAGCTTGGGCGTTGACGGAAACACAGATACGCAGTATTTT. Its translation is CASSLGVDGNTDTQYF.

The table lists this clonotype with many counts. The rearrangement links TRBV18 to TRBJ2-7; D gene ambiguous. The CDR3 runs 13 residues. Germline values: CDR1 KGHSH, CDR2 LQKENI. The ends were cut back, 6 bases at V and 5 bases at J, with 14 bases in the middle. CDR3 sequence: CASSSPGVNEQYF. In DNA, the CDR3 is TGTGCCAGCTCGTCGCCTGGGGTGAACGAGCAGTACTTC.